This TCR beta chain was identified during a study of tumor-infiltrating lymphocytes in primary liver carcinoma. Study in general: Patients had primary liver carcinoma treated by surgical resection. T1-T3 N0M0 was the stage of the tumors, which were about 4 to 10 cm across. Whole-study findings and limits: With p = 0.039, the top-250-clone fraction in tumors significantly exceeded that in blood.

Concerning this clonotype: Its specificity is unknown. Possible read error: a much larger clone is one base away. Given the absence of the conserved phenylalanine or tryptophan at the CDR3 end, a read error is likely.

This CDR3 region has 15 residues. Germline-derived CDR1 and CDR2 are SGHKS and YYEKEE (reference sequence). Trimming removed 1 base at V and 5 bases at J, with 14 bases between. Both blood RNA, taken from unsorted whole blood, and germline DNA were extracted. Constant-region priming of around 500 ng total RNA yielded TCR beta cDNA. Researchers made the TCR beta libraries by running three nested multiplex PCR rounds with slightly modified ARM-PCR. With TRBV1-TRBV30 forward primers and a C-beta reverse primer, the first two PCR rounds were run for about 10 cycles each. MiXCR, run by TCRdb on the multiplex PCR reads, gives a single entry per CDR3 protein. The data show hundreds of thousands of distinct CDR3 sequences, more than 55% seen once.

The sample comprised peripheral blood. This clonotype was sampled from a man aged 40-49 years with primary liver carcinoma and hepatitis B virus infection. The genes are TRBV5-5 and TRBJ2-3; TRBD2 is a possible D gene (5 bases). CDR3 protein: CASSLRVGELDTQYL. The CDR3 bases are TGTGCCAGCAGCTTGAGGGTCGGGGAGCTAGATACGCAGTATCTT.